This record covers a single T cell receptor beta chain. Profiled with immunoSEQ multiplex PCR; TCRdb holds only in-frame clones, not every one. The data contain 360,000 or so clones, around 91% of them singletons. With 4 bases removed from V and 4 bases from J, the gap between germline ends came to 11 bases. This CDR3 contains 14 residues. Germline CDR1 ENHRY, CDR2 SYGVKD. The data derive from a study of Ad26.COV2.S vaccination and SARS-CoV-2 variants. The treatment was: some 20 received Ad26.COV2.S at low or high dose, single or two shots; several received placebo; per-sample allocation not given. Samples were taken on day 63 after the first vaccine or placebo injection. Donation came from an adult in Boston who was aged 18-55 years.

This TCR was recovered from a person between 18 and 60 years old who received the Ad26.COV2.S COVID-19 vaccine or a placebo. J is TRBJ1-3 and V is TRBV10-3; D is undetermined. This material consisted of peripheral blood, taken in a trial of Ad26.COV2.S vaccine versus placebo. CDR3 sequence: CAISGEGAGNTIYF. CDR3 in DNA: TGTGCCATCAGTGGGGAGGGTGCCGGAAACACCATATATTTT.